The rows below give T cell receptor beta chains drawn from one sample of a study of spatial heterogeneity in lung cancer. Using its own MiXCR run on the 5' RACE reads, TCRdb lists one record per CDR3 protein. In the table there are 5,000 to 6,500 distinct CDR3 sequences, over 4% of which are singletons. Sequencing used lung tumor tissue, obtained at surgery. All receptors come from a male donor with early-stage non-small cell lung cancer. CDR3s include the opening cysteine and the closing phenylalanine or tryptophan. D genes are given only for firm matches. For some rows the clone size is stated as once, few or many, or as a class when expanded; others skip it.

V: TRBV6-2/TRBV6-3; J: TRBJ1-4; size: medium-sized; D: NA; CDR3: CASSRRAGSEKLFF; DNA: TGTGCCAGCAGCCGCCGGGCAGGTAGTGAAAAACTGTTTTTT
V: TRBV19; J: TRBJ1-5; size: medium-sized; D: NA; CDR3: CASGGTGQPQHF; DNA: TGTGCCAGCGGAGGCACGGGTCAGCCCCAGCATTTT
V: TRBV7-9; J: TRBJ2-1; size: many; D: NA; CDR3: CASSLGQDNEQFF; DNA: TGTGCCAGCAGCTTAGGCCAGGACAATGAGCAGTTCTTC
V: TRBV5-1; J: TRBJ1-5; size: many; D: NA; CDR3: CASSWGDNQPQHF; DNA: TGCGCCAGCAGCTGGGGGGACAATCAGCCCCAGCATTTT
V: TRBV28; J: TRBJ1-4; size: medium-sized; D: TRBD1; CDR3: CASSLPGQGAGEKLFF; DNA: TGTGCCAGCAGTTTGCCGGGACAGGGGGCAGGAGAAAAACTGTTTTTT
V: TRBV6-5; J: TRBJ2-7; size: many; D: NA; CDR3: CASSYGPYEQYF; DNA: TGTGCCAGCAGTTACGGCCCATACGAGCAGTACTTC
V: TRBV20-1; J: TRBJ2-3; size: many; D: NA; CDR3: CSARLGMTDTQYF; DNA: TGCAGTGCTAGGCTAGGGATGACAGATACGCAGTATTTT
V: TRBV19; J: TRBJ1-5; size: medium-sized; D: NA; CDR3: CASGGQPQHF; DNA: TGTGCCAGCGGGGGACAGCCCCAGCATTTT
V: TRBV27; J: TRBJ2-2; size: NA; D: NA; CDR3: CASTDYGELFF; DNA: TGTGCCAGTACAGACTACGGAGAGCTGTTTTTT
V: TRBV29-1; J: TRBJ1-5; size: NA; D: TRBD1; CDR3: CSVAGQPYSNQPQHF; DNA: TGCAGCGTTGCGGGACAGCCTTATAGCAATCAGCCCCAGCATTTT
V: TRBV2; J: TRBJ1-1; size: many; D: TRBD1; CDR3: CASSERRGQTEAFF; DNA: TGTGCCAGCAGTGAACGTAGGGGGCAGACTGAAGCTTTCTTT
V: TRBV20-1; J: TRBJ2-3; size: many; D: NA; CDR3: CSTALGTDTQYF; DNA: TGCAGTACCGCTCTGGGCACAGATACGCAGTATTTT
V: TRBV2; J: TRBJ2-5; size: many; D: TRBD1; CDR3: CASSGQGSETQYF; DNA: TGTGCCAGCAGCGGACAGGGGTCAGAGACCCAGTACTTC
V: TRBV19; J: TRBJ2-5; size: many; D: NA; CDR3: CASSSTGLRETQYF; DNA: TGTGCCAGTAGTTCAACAGGGCTCCGAGAGACCCAGTACTTC
V: TRBV28; J: TRBJ2-3; size: NA; D: TRBD2; CDR3: CASSFTTSGSTDTQYF; DNA: TGTGCCAGCAGCTTCACGACTAGCGGGAGCACAGATACGCAGTATTTT
V: TRBV4-1; J: TRBJ2-5; size: many; D: TRBD2; CDR3: CASSRTSGGDQETQYF; DNA: TGCGCCAGCAGCCGCACTAGCGGGGGGGACCAAGAGACCCAGTACTTC
V: TRBV28; J: TRBJ1-2; size: NA; D: TRBD1; CDR3: CASSLRTGEGYTF; DNA: TGTGCCAGCAGTTTAAGGACAGGGGAAGGCTACACCTTC
V: TRBV4-2; J: TRBJ1-2; size: NA; D: NA; CDR3: CASSPRSTSYTF; DNA: TGTGCCAGCAGCCCGAGAAGTACGAGCTACACCTTC
V: TRBV28; J: TRBJ1-5; size: many; D: TRBD1; CDR3: CASSATGGPFRPQHF; DNA: TGTGCCAGCAGCGCGACAGGGGGCCCGTTCCGGCCCCAGCATTTT
V: TRBV20-1; J: TRBJ2-2; size: few; D: NA; CDR3: CSARETGRDTGELFF; DNA: TGCAGTGCTAGAGAGACGGGGCGTGACACCGGGGAGCTGTTTTTT
V: TRBV7-6; J: TRBJ2-2; size: many; D: TRBD1; CDR3: CASSRTGINTGELFF; DNA: TGTGCCAGCAGCAGGACAGGGATAAACACCGGGGAGCTGTTTTTT
V: TRBV20-1; J: TRBJ1-3; size: many; D: NA; CDR3: CSARQNGNTIYF; DNA: TGCAGTGCCCGACAGAATGGAAACACCATATATTTT
V: TRBV7-9; J: TRBJ2-3; size: many; D: TRBD2; CDR3: CASSSLLGGGEDTQYF; DNA: TGTGCCAGCAGCTCGTTACTAGGCGGGGGGGAAGATACGCAGTATTTT
V: TRBV2; J: TRBJ2-7; size: many; D: TRBD1; CDR3: CASSEPGQVLYEQYF; DNA: TGTGCCAGCAGCGAGCCCGGACAGGTACTCTACGAGCAGTACTTC
V: TRBV5-6; J: TRBJ1-1; size: many; D: NA; CDR3: CASSPDKNTEAFF; DNA: TGTGCCAGCAGTCCTGACAAGAACACTGAAGCTTTCTTT
V: TRBV29-1; J: TRBJ1-6; size: many; D: TRBD1; CDR3: CSVGAGGHNSPLHF; DNA: TGCAGCGTTGGGGCAGGGGGCCATAATTCACCCCTCCACTTT
V: TRBV4-2; J: TRBJ2-1; size: many; D: TRBD1; CDR3: CASSQGDRGRDNEQFF; DNA: TGTGCCAGCAGCCAGGGTGACAGGGGGCGCGACAATGAGCAGTTCTTC
V: TRBV7-9; J: TRBJ1-6; size: many; D: TRBD1; CDR3: CASSLAGQYNSPLHF; DNA: TGTGCCAGCAGCTTAGCGGGACAGTATAATTCACCCCTCCACTTT
V: TRBV28; J: TRBJ1-1; size: many; D: NA; CDR3: CASSLLTVNTEAFF; DNA: TGTGCCAGCAGTCTCCTGACCGTGAACACTGAAGCTTTCTTT
V: TRBV28; J: TRBJ2-3; size: medium-sized; D: TRBD2; CDR3: CASSPGLAGYTDTQYF; DNA: TGTGCCAGCAGTCCGGGACTAGCGGGGTACACAGATACGCAGTATTTT
V: TRBV4-2; J: TRBJ1-3; size: many; D: TRBD1; CDR3: CASSQHQAGGTGNTIYF; DNA: TGTGCCAGCAGCCAACACCAAGCAGGGGGAACTGGAAACACCATATATTTT
V: TRBV18; J: TRBJ2-2; size: medium-sized; D: NA; CDR3: CASSPLGATNTGELFF; DNA: TGTGCCAGCTCACCATTGGGGGCTACGAACACCGGGGAGCTGTTTTTT
V: TRBV5-4; J: TRBJ2-3; size: medium-sized; D: NA; CDR3: CASSLGTGPDTQYF; DNA: TGTGCCAGCAGCTTGGGGACGGGGCCAGATACGCAGTATTTT
V: TRBV28; J: TRBJ2-3; size: NA; D: TRBD1; CDR3: CASSPNRGLDTQYF; DNA: TGTGCCAGCAGTCCAAACAGGGGGCTAGATACGCAGTATTTT
V: TRBV29-1; J: TRBJ2-1; size: many; D: NA; CDR3: CSVAGRDYNEQFF; DNA: TGCAGCGTTGCTGGCAGGGATTACAATGAGCAGTTCTTC
V: TRBV20-1; J: TRBJ2-1; size: many; D: NA; CDR3: CSARRDGPSNEQFF; DNA: TGCAGTGCTAGACGGGACGGTCCCTCCAATGAGCAGTTCTTC
V: TRBV24-1; J: TRBJ2-1; size: many; D: TRBD1; CDR3: CATSDPSQRGHNEQFF; DNA: TGTGCCACCAGTGACCCAAGTCAAAGGGGGCACAATGAGCAGTTCTTC
V: TRBV20-1; J: TRBJ2-1; size: medium-sized; D: NA; CDR3: CSASSNEQFF; DNA: TGCAGTGCTTCAAGCAATGAGCAGTTCTTC
V: TRBV12-3/TRBV12-4; J: TRBJ2-7; size: medium-sized; D: TRBD2; CDR3: CASSFVGLAGNSYEQYF; DNA: TGTGCCAGCAGTTTCGTCGGACTAGCGGGGAACTCCTACGAGCAGTACTTC
V: TRBV12-3/TRBV12-4; J: TRBJ1-4; size: few; D: NA; CDR3: CASSSSGDLGEKLFF; DNA: TGTGCCAGCAGTTCCTCAGGGGATTTAGGGGAAAAACTGTTTTTT
V: TRBV18; J: TRBJ1-1; size: many; D: NA; CDR3: CASSPTDGTEAFF; DNA: TGTGCCAGCTCACCCACGGACGGCACTGAAGCTTTCTTT
V: TRBV20-1; J: TRBJ1-6; size: few; D: TRBD1; CDR3: CSALQGRVGNSPLHF; DNA: TGCAGTGCTCTACAGGGGAGAGTCGGTAATTCACCCCTCCACTTT
V: TRBV7-9; J: TRBJ1-1; size: medium-sized; D: TRBD1; CDR3: CASSLAQGQAFF; DNA: TGTGCCAGCAGCTTAGCACAGGGGCAGGCTTTCTTT
V: TRBV28; J: TRBJ1-3; size: few; D: NA; CDR3: CASSTSTGTGNTIYF; DNA: TGTGCCAGCAGTACCTCGACAGGAACTGGAAACACCATATATTTT
V: TRBV4-2; J: TRBJ1-1; size: medium-sized; D: NA; CDR3: CASSRGSLNTEAFF; DNA: TGTGCCAGCAGCAGAGGCAGCTTGAACACTGAAGCTTTCTTT
V: TRBV30; J: TRBJ2-2; size: many; D: TRBD1; CDR3: CAWNRQGPGELFF; DNA: TGTGCCTGGAATCGACAGGGGCCCGGGGAGCTGTTTTTT
V: TRBV12-3/TRBV12-4; J: TRBJ1-3; size: medium-sized; D: NA; CDR3: CASRPRSFSGNTIYF; DNA: TGTGCCAGCAGACCTAGGAGTTTCTCTGGAAACACCATATATTTT
V: TRBV6-5; J: TRBJ2-1; size: many; D: TRBD1; CDR3: CASSRGQNNEQFF; DNA: TGTGCCAGCAGTAGGGGACAGAACAATGAGCAGTTCTTC
V: TRBV6-1; J: TRBJ1-1; size: many; D: TRBD1; CDR3: CASRRQGNTEAFF; DNA: TGTGCCAGCAGGAGACAGGGAAACACTGAAGCTTTCTTT